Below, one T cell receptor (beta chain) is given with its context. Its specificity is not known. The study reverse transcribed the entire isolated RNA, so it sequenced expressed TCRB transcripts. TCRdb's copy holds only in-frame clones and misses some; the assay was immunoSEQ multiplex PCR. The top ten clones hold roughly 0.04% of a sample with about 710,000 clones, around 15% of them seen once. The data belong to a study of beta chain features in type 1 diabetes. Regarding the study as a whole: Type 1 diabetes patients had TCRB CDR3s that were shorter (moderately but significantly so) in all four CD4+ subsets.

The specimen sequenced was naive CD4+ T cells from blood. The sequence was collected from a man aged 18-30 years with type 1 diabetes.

This CDR3 reads CAINGQDSTDTQYF. The DNA of the CDR3 is TGTGCCATCAATGGCCAGGACAGCACAGATACGCAGTATTTT. The rearrangement links TRBV10-3 to TRBJ2-3, with D unclear. V lost 7 bases and J 0 bases, leaving 11 bases between the germline ends. This CDR3 region has 14 residues. Germline V gene sequence: CDR1 ENHRY, CDR2 SYGVKD.